The present TCR beta chain was sequenced within a study of control samples from healthy donors and cancer patients. Germline CDR1 MDHEN, CDR2 SYDVKM. V shed 5 bases and J shed 4 bases, with 6 bases lying between them. The CDR3 is 11 amino acids. Generated by immunoSEQ multiplex PCR, the TCRdb table keeps only in-frame clones and is missing some. The top ten clones hold 1.2% to 1.5% of a sample with 150,000 to 200,000 clones, roughly 89% of them seen once. The source of this sequence is a woman aged 45 to 65 in good health. The V call is TRBV28, the J call TRBJ2-7; D is unresolved. Sequencing used blood. The CDR3 sequence: CASSPRYEQYF. The CDR3 bases are TGTGCCAGCAGTCCCCGATACGAGCAGTACTTC.